The source of this TCR beta chain is a study of cytomegalovirus exposure and HLA in healthy donors. Findings and caveats of the study: Diagnosis of cytomegalovirus status made by the classifier reportedly showed high specificity and sensitivity.

This clone turned up a few times. Its antigen remains unknown. Amplification used 60 Vbeta primers and 13 Jbeta primers. Only in-frame clones appear in the TCRdb table, and some are missing; sequencing was by immunoSEQ multiplex PCR. The sample includes under 130,000 clones, 12% of them seen just once. CDR3 length equals 15 residues. J gave up 4 bases and V 5 bases, and 6 bases lay outside the gene matches. Germline V gene sequence: CDR1 SGHVS, CDR2 FQNEAQ. The V gene is TRBV7-8, the J gene TRBJ2-7, with 12 bases that match TRBD2. The sequence was collected from a man aged 40-49 years in good health and CMV-seropositive. Sequencing used PBMCs. CDR3 amino acids: CASSHRLAGDYEQYF. DNA of the CDR3: TGTGCCAGCAGCCATCGACTAGCGGGAGATTACGAGCAGTACTTC.